The 17 T cell receptor beta chains below all came from one sample that was sequenced in a study of Ad26.COV2.S vaccination and SARS-CoV-2 variants (dated by TCRdb to the early 2020s). The library was generated by the immunoSEQ multiplex PCR assay. TCRdb mirrors the immuneACCESS table, restricted to in-frame sequences. Some clones are absent from its copies; in checked studies, under half trace to an unresolved V gene, and the reason for the others is unknown. This sample holds hundreds of thousands of clones; around 90% were observed only once. The ten top clones hold over 1.3% of the sample. The meaning of the sample's treatment or condition label: some 20 received Ad26.COV2.S at low or high dose, single or two shots; several received placebo; per-sample allocation not given. For vaccine and placebo recipients, the sequenced repertoires came from samples collected on day 63 after the first injection.

The source was peripheral blood, collected in a trial of Ad26.COV2.S vaccine versus placebo. The source of these receptors is a person between 18 and 65 years old who received the Ad26.COV2.S COVID-19 vaccine or a placebo.

V is TRBV6-5 and J is TRBJ2-2, with D hard to call. The CDR3 consists of 15 residues. V was cut by 9 bases and J by 1 base, with 15 bases left in between. The V gene's germline CDR1 is MNHEY and CDR2 SVGAGI. This CDR3 is CASTVSPLNTGELFF. The CDR3 DNA is TGTGCCAGTACCGTGTCGCCATTGAACACCGGGGAGCTGTTTTTT.

The rearrangement links TRBV27 to TRBJ1-2; tentative D call: TRBD1 (6 bases). V dropped 0 bases and J dropped 5 bases, with 19 bases sitting between them. The CDR3 covers 17 residues. Germline V gene sequence: CDR1 MNHEY, CDR2 SMNVEV (reference sequence). The CDR3 is CASSLSSGQGRAYGYTF. CDR3 DNA: TGTGCCAGCAGTTTATCGTCGGGGCAGGGGAGAGCATATGGCTACACCTTC.

The chain couples TRBV29-1 to TRBJ2-1; D is perhaps TRBD2 (6 bases). Germline-derived CDR1 and CDR2 are SQVTM and ANQGSEA. Trimming removed 4 bases from V and 7 bases from J, with 17 bases in between. The CDR3 sequence is 14 residues long. CDR3 DNA sequence: TGCAGCGTTGCCCCGCGCGGGGTCGGGAATGAGCAGTTCTTC. Amino acids: CSVAPRGVGNEQFF.

This clone was detected once. This sequence joins TRBV10-3 and TRBJ2-1; weak D call: TRBD1 (7 bases). The CDR3 is 16 residues long. Per the germline V gene, CDR1 is ENHRY and CDR2 is SYGVKD. Deletions cut 4 bases from V and 9 bases from J, with 22 bases between. CDR3 amino acids: CAISGSTGIGDSEQFF. CDR3 nucleotides: TGTGCCATCAGTGGATCGACAGGGATAGGGGACTCTGAGCAGTTCTTC.

This clone has just a few counts. The genes are TRBV5-1 and TRBJ1-3; D unclear. Trimming removed 3 bases at V and 3 bases at J, with 16 bases between. Germline V gene lookup returns CDR1 SGHRS and CDR2 YFSETQ. The CDR3 is 16 amino acids. Here the CDR3 reads CASSSGSLTVGNTIYF. Written as DNA, the CDR3 is TGCGCCAGCAGCTCAGGATCGCTCACTGTTGGAAACACCATATATTTT. Using reference TRBV5-1 and TRBJ1-3 for the parts outside the CDR3, the full variable domain is KAGVTQTPRYLIKTRGQQVTLSCSPISGHRSVSWYQQTPGQGLQFLFEYFSETQRNKGNFPGRFSGRQFSNSRSEMNVSTLELGDSALYLCASSSGSLTVGNTIYFGEGSWLTVV.

The chain couples TRBV5-1 to TRBJ2-7; 9 nucleotides align to TRBD2. This CDR3 contains 16 residues. Germline CDR1 is SGHRS and CDR2 is YFSETQ. Germline trimming cut 4 bases from V and 5 bases from J; bases unmatched to any gene: 13. This CDR3 is CASSPRVSSGEHEQYF. The CDR3 DNA reads TGCGCCAGCAGCCCTCGGGTGTCTAGCGGGGAGCACGAGCAGTACTTC.

The rearrangement joins TRBV27 to TRBJ1-1; 10 bases match TRBD1. Germline trimming cut 5 bases from V and 7 bases from J; bases unmatched to any gene: 4. CDR1 MNHEY and CDR2 SMNVEV come from the germline V gene (reference sequence). There are 13 residues in the CDR3. CDR3 amino acids: CASSRTGGGEAFF. For the CDR3, the DNA is TGTGCCAGCAGTAGGACAGGGGGTGGTGAAGCTTTCTTT.

The chain uses TRBV27 and TRBJ2-1; the match to TRBD2 covers 10 bases. Trimming took 7 bases from V and 11 from J; bases not matched to a gene: 11. The CDR3 has 14 residues. Germline lookup yields CDR1 MNHEY and CDR2 SMNVEV (reference sequence). CDR3 sequence (DNA): TGTGCCAGCATTGAAGCGGGAGGGTATCGAAAGCAGTTCTTC. Translated, it gives CASIEAGGYRKQFF.

The chain joins TRBV24-1 to TRBJ2-1; tentative D call: TRBD1 (5 bases). The CDR3 is made up of 16 amino acids. CDR1 is KGHDR and CDR2 is SFDVKD in the germline V gene. The V end was cut by 7 bases, the J end by 2 bases, with 17 bases between. CDR3 nucleotide sequence: TGTGCCACCAGCGTTGGGGCAGGGCACCCCTACAATGAGCAGTTCTTC. The encoded protein is CATSVGAGHPYNEQFF.

V usage is TRBV9 and J usage is TRBJ2-2; D unclear. The V gene lost 0 bases and the J gene lost 0 bases, with 3 bases spanning the gap. Germline V lookup: CDR1 SGDLS, CDR2 YYNGEE. The CDR3 spans 14 residues. CDR3 loop: CASSVEANTGELFF. DNA of the CDR3: TGTGCCAGCAGCGTAGAGGCGAACACCGGGGAGCTGTTTTTT.

The chain joins TRBV18 to TRBJ2-1, with 15 positions matching TRBD2. The J segment lost 6 bases and the V segment lost 2 bases, leaving 2 bases of the junction unmatched. CDR1 KGHSH and CDR2 LQKENI come from the germline V gene. The CDR3 has 16 amino acids. The CDR3 DNA reads TGTGCCAGCTCACCAGCGGGACTAGCGGGAGGCAATGAGCAGTTCTTC. Its translation is CASSPAGLAGGNEQFF.

The CDR3 here is CASIVDRGREKLFF. The CDR3 bases are TGTGCCAGCATTGTGGACAGGGGGCGTGAAAAACTGTTTTTT. This chain connects TRBV2 to TRBJ1-4; 11 bases line up with TRBD1. V trimming: 7 bases; J trimming: 7 bases; junction bases outside the gene matches: 5. Germline CDR1 SNHLY, CDR2 FYNNEI. The CDR3 is made up of 14 amino acids.

V usage is TRBV7-9 and J usage is TRBJ1-1; TRBD1 might be the D (6 bases). There are 15 residues in the CDR3. Germline values: CDR1 SEHNR, CDR2 FQNEAQ (reference sequence). Deletions cut 3 bases from V and 1 base from J, with 12 bases between. The CDR3, as DNA: TGTGCCAGCAGCTTCTTCAGGGGCAGGAACACTGAAGCTTTCTTT. It yields the protein CASSFFRGRNTEAFF.

This sequence joins TRBV12-5 and TRBJ1-4; a weak D match, TRBD1 (5 bases). CDR3 length: 14 residues. In germline, CDR1 is LGHNT, CDR2 FRNRAP. Trimming pared 0 bases from V and 8 bases from J, leaving 10 bases between. In DNA, the CDR3 is TGTGCTAGTGGTTTGGTAAGGGGTGGAGAAAAACTGTTTTTT. Protein product: CASGLVRGGEKLFF.

The chain is built from TRBV2 and TRBJ1-5; TRBD1 aligns across 10 bases. From germline, CDR1 is SNHLY and CDR2 FYNNEI. Germline trimming cut 6 bases from V and 0 bases from J; bases unmatched to any gene: 8. This CDR3 comprises 17 residues. CDR3 bases: TGTGCCAGCAGCTCTAGACAGGGGGCTCCTAGCAATCAGCCCCAGCATTTT. Its translation is CASSSRQGAPSNQPQHF.

V usage is TRBV7-2 and J usage is TRBJ1-2; D uncertain. Germline V gene sequence: CDR1 SGHTA, CDR2 FQGNSA. The CDR3 contains 13 residues. Trimming shortened V by 2 bases and J by 8 bases, and 12 bases separated the two germline ends. CDR3 residues: CASSLRQEGGYTF. CDR3 DNA: TGTGCCAGCAGCTTAAGGCAGGAAGGGGGCTACACCTTC.

The DNA of the CDR3 is TGTGCCACCAGTGACGGGCACCAAGATACGCAGTATTTT. It yields the protein CATSDGHQDTQYF. This chain connects TRBV24-1 to TRBJ2-3; D unclear. Trimming pared 4 bases from V and 5 bases from J, leaving 9 bases between. Germline lookup yields CDR1 KGHDR and CDR2 SFDVKD. This CDR3 contains 13 residues.